This T cell receptor (beta chain) is drawn from a study of T-cell reconstitution after alpha-beta-depleted transplantation in children. General study findings and limits: By one year post-transplant, T-cell counts and diversity largely arose from T cells that were newly produced. Where alpha-beta T cells came from about two months after transplant was reportedly several hundred expanded graft clones.

V shed 1 base and J 6 bases; nucleotides not matched to a gene: 6. The germline gives CDR1 KGHDR, CDR2 SFDVKD. The CDR3 loop spans 16 amino acids. This clonotype is medium-sized. Antigen specificity is unknown. Unique molecular identifiers were used in preparing the TCRbeta library. In TCRdb, the PCR reads were re-called with MiXCR into one record per CDR3 protein. Of approximately 650,000 distinct CDR3 sequences detected, around 13% appear once; the ten largest clones hold approximately 0.8%. This specimen was PBMCs, taken before TCRalphabeta/CD19-depleted stem cell transplant. The receptor was isolated from a girl under 10 years old with congenital amegakaryocytic thrombocytopenia, due to receive a stem cell transplant. V usage is TRBV24-1 and J usage is TRBJ2-3, with 10 bases that match TRBD1. CDR3 residues: CATSDFHGQGGDTQYF. CDR3 DNA sequence: TGTGCCACCAGTGATTTTCACGGACAGGGGGGGGATACGCAGTATTTT.